This entry describes one T cell receptor (beta chain). This clone was seen more than once but under ten times. What antigen it recognizes has not been identified. Base-call qualities are not available, and no considerably larger clone is one nucleotide away. Reading the label with the study, this specimen's treatment or condition is: over 15 received Ad26.COV2.S at low or high dose, single or two shots; several received placebo; per-sample allocation not given. Repertoires of vaccine and placebo recipients were sequenced from samples collected on day 63 after the first injection. Cohort 1b enrolled about two dozen adults aged 18-55 years at a single site in Boston, USA, between 29 July and 7 August 2020. As a vaccine, Ad26.COV2.S was a replication-incompetent adenovirus type 26 vector that expressed a prefusion-stabilized SARS-CoV-2 spike protein derived from the original Wuhan strain. This sample was taken from a study of Ad26.COV2.S vaccination and SARS-CoV-2 variants (dated by TCRdb to 2020 to 2023). With respect to the entire study: Vaccine-arm donors came from COV1001, a multicentre, randomized, double-blind, placebo-controlled phase I-IIa trial of Ad26.COV2.S in healthy adults. Trial participants were randomized into five groups of five, in which low-dose or high-dose Ad26.COV2.S was given once or twice, or placebo was given on both occasions. The TCR-sequenced set comprised approximately 32 samples: some 20 Ad26.COV2.S vaccine recipients, 5 placebo recipients and 8 SARS-CoV-2 convalescent individuals. Ad26.COV2.S was administered intramuscularly at a dose of 5x10^10 or 1x10^11 viral particles, either as one shot or as two shots given 56 days apart. Blinding of investigators to trial group allocation was maintained during experiments and outcome assessment. TCRbeta repertoire sequencing was used to assess the specificity and breadth of SARS-CoV-2-reactive T cell receptors after Ad26.COV2.S vaccination. Summary of the overall study and its limitations: The authors noted that the TCR breadth and depth analyses may have underestimated total T cell responses. After vaccination, spike-specific CD8+ and CD4+ T cell responses were reported to show substantial breadth. The study was not powered for comparison of responses between vaccine doses or regimens. Higher spike-specific TCR breadth was observed in Ad26.COV2.S recipients than in placebo recipients (P = 0.0014). Non-spike TCR breadth was comparable between vaccine and placebo recipients, consistent with the vaccine containing only spike.

Measured from the cysteine to the phenylalanine, the CDR3 is 15 residues long. The DNA shown is the 45-base CDR3, in frame from base 1. V lost 3 bases and J lost 7 bases, and the count of bases not matched to a germline gene is 5. CDR1 and CDR2 are drawn from the germline V gene: KGHSH, LQKENI. The immunoSEQ Assay was the method used to sequence TCRbeta CDR3 regions. After extraction, genomic DNA underwent amplification by bias-controlled multiplex PCR, followed by high-throughput sequencing. On the study's bioinformatics: To quantify the absolute abundance of each unique TCRbeta CDR3 region, sequences were collapsed and filtered. Usable DNA was measured by amplifying reference genes present in all nucleated cells, and TCRbeta template counts were normalized to that usable DNA to estimate T cell fraction. Repertoire TCRs were annotated as SARS-CoV-2-specific when V gene, CDR3 amino acid sequence and J gene were exactly matched to a known reactive TCR set. The reference SARS-CoV-2 TCR set was obtained from MIRA and was filtered for enrichment in COVID-19-positive ImmuneCODE repertoires, whereby public or cross-reactive TCRs were removed. Drawing on the MIRA antigens, annotated TCRs were analysed further at the level of specific ORF or position within ORF. Breadth was defined as the number of annotated unique rearrangements divided by the total number of unique productive rearrangements, and depth was defined as the summed frequency of the annotated unique rearrangements. Group comparisons of TCR breadth used two-sided Wilcoxon rank-sum tests. In its TCRdb copy, this immuneACCESS table keeps in-frame sequences only and misses some clones. Where compared with another copy, unresolved V genes explain less than half of these, and the others have no known cause. That table gives V, J and clone size, and the DNA gave D and trimming. The sample includes 450,000 to 550,000 clones, with roughly nine tenths observed a single time. The top ten clonotypes cover more than 1.5% of the sample.

The clonotype was recovered from a person between 18 and 65 years old who received the Ad26.COV2.S COVID-19 vaccine or a placebo. The sample in question was peripheral blood, obtained in a trial of Ad26.COV2.S vaccine versus placebo. The chain is encoded by TRBV18 joined to TRBJ1-6; the junction holds 8 bases that match TRBD1. For the CDR3, the sequence is CASSPTRTGNSPLHF. The nucleotide sequence is given as TGTGCCAGCTCACCCACCCGGACAGGGAATTCACCCCTCCACTTT.